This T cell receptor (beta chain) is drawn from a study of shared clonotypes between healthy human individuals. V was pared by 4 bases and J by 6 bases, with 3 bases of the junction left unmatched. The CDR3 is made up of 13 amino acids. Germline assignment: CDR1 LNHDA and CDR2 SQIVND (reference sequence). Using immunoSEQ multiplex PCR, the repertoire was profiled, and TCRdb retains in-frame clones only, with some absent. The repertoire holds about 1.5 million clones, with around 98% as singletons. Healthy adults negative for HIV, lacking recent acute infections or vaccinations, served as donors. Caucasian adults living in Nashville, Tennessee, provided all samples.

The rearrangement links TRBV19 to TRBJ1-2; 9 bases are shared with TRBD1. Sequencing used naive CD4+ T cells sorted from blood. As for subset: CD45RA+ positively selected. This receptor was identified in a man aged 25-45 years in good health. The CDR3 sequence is CASSTQGADGYTF. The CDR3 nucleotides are TGTGCCAGTAGTACACAGGGGGCGGATGGCTACACCTTC.